One and the same sample provided the 23 T cell receptor beta chains below, sequenced in a study of OX40 agonist ivuxolimab in advanced cancers. TCRdb keeps only in-frame clones here, not all; method: immunoSEQ multiplex PCR. The table records some 78,000 clones, approximately 90% of them present only once. Source: CD4+ or CD8+ T cells sorted from blood, taken in a trial of the OX40 agonist ivuxolimab. These TCRs come from an adult with an advanced solid tumor such as melanoma, head and neck, liver or kidney cancer.

J is TRBJ2-1 and V is TRBV7-2, with 7 bases that match TRBD1. CDR1 is SGHTA and CDR2 is FQGNSA in the germline V gene. Losses at the gene ends were 7 bases for V and 2 bases for J; bases not matched to a gene: 8. The CDR3 contains 15 residues. The CDR3 loop is CASKTIQGAYNEQFF. CDR3 in DNA: TGTGCCAGCAAGACGATTCAGGGGGCCTACAATGAGCAGTTCTTC.

DNA of the CDR3: TGTGCCAGCGTTCGACGGGGGGGTCTCAATCAGCCCCAGCATTTT. Translation gives CASVRRGGLNQPQHF. This chain joins TRBV28 and TRBJ1-5; D is possibly TRBD1 (5 bases). CDR1 is MDHEN and CDR2 is SYDVKM in the germline V gene. Trimming took 8 bases from V and 3 from J, leaving 17 bases between them. The CDR3 contains 15 residues.

The V call is TRBV4-1, the J call TRBJ2-7; 9 bases map to TRBD2. V trimming: 1 base; J trimming: 5 bases; junction bases outside the gene matches: 9. Germline assignment: CDR1 MGHRA and CDR2 YSYEKL. This CDR3 comprises 16 residues. The CDR3 is CASSQATGTSSHEQYF. The CDR3 DNA follows: TGCGCCAGCAGCCAAGCCACCGGGACTAGCAGTCACGAGCAGTACTTC.

V is TRBV5-4 and J is TRBJ2-4; D unresolved. The V gene's germline CDR1 is SGHNT and CDR2 YYREEE (reference sequence). This CDR3 comprises 15 residues. The germline V and J ends were trimmed by 3 bases and 1 base, with 11 bases remaining between them. The CDR3 coding sequence is TGTGCCAGCAGCTCCTCTTCATCGGCCAAAAACATTCAGTACTTC. Amino acid sequence: CASSSSSSAKNIQYF.

The V and J genes are TRBV29-1 and TRBJ1-1; D unresolved. The CDR3 extends over 17 amino acids. Germline CDR1 SQVTM, CDR2 ANQGSEA. Trimming took off 6 bases at V and 1 base at J, with 24 bases between the two ends. DNA of the CDR3: TGCAGCGTGAGCCCCGACCCAAGAGGGAGGTGGAACACTGAAGCTTTCTTT. It is translated as CSVSPDPRGRWNTEAFF.

The chain carries TRBV5-4 and TRBJ1-6; 9 bases are shared with TRBD1. CDR1 is SGHNT and CDR2 is YYREEE in the germline V gene (reference sequence). Trimming removed 1 base from V and 7 bases from J; junction bases left unmatched: 9. This CDR3 is 17 amino acids long. This CDR3 reads CASSLLGQGLRNSPLHF. CDR3 sequence (DNA): TGTGCCAGCAGCTTGTTGGGACAGGGTTTGAGGAATTCACCCCTCCACTTT.

The CDR3 DNA follows: TGCGCCAGCAGCTTGAACAGCCCGGGCACTGAAGCTTTCTTT. Its translation: CASSLNSPGTEAFF. V is TRBV5-1 and J is TRBJ1-1, with D unclear. The CDR3 extends over 14 amino acids. V was clipped by 1 base and J by 4 bases, with 11 bases between them. Germline loops: CDR1 SGHRS, CDR2 YFSETQ.

This chain connects TRBV6-5 to TRBJ2-7; 9 bases align to TRBD1. CDR1 is MNHEY and CDR2 is SVGAGI in the germline V gene. The V gene end was trimmed by 7 bases and the J gene end by 7 bases; junction bases not matched to a gene: 11. This CDR3 contains 14 residues. The CDR3 bases are TGTGCCAGCACCTCCGGGACAGGGAGCCAGGAGCAGTACTTC. Its translation: CASTSGTGSQEQYF.

The rearrangement links TRBV19 to TRBJ1-5; no clear D gene. Germline values: CDR1 LNHDA, CDR2 SQIVND (reference sequence). The CDR3 contains 14 residues. V shed 3 bases and J shed 2 bases, with 8 bases lying between them. The CDR3 DNA reads as TGTGCCAGTAGTATTCGGTGGGGCAATCAGCCCCAGCATTTT. Its protein is CASSIRWGNQPQHF. Using reference TRBV19 and TRBJ1-5 for the parts outside the CDR3, the full variable domain is DGGITQSPKYLFRKEGQNVTLSCEQNLNHDAMYWYRQDPGQGLRLIYYSQIVNDFQKGDIAEGYSVSREKKESFPLTVTSAQKNPTAFYLCASSIRWGNQPQHFGDGTRLSIL.

The CDR3 DNA follows: TGTGCCAGCAGTGAAGGGGCGGGGAAGCCGGGGCAGCCCCAGCATTTT. Translation gives CASSEGAGKPGQPQHF. The V call is TRBV6-1, the J call TRBJ1-5; no clear D. V shed 1 base and J shed 7 bases, with 17 bases lying between them. Germline CDR1 MNHNS, CDR2 SASEGT. CDR3 length: 16 amino acids.

This clone was recorded only once. The chain carries TRBV4-1 and TRBJ1-1; D perhaps matches TRBD1 (6 bases). The CDR3 loop spans 16 amino acids. Germline-derived CDR1 and CDR2 are MGHRA and YSYEKL. Trimming left V 1 base short and J 6 bases short, with 18 bases between. In DNA, the CDR3 is TGCGCCAGCAGCCAAGTCGTAGCGGGGGCTCGGGCTGAAGCTTTCTTT. It is translated as CASSQVVAGARAEAFF.

The chain employs TRBV6-6 and TRBJ2-7; tentative D call: TRBD1 (7 bases). V was cut by 7 bases and J by 2 bases, with 18 bases left in between. This CDR3 is built from 15 residues. The germline CDR1 and CDR2 sequences are MNHNY and SVGAGI (reference sequence). This CDR3 is CASTLPGGTTYEQYF. For the CDR3, the DNA is TGTGCCAGCACCTTACCAGGGGGGACAACCTACGAGCAGTACTTC.

The chain is built from TRBV19 and TRBJ2-6, with D uncertain. Trimming stripped 6 bases from V and 1 base from J, with 7 bases between. Germline CDR1 LNHDA, CDR2 SQIVND (reference sequence). The length of the CDR3 is 14 residues. DNA for the CDR3: TGTGCCAGTAGCCTGGGATCTGGGGCCAACGTCCTGACTTTC. As protein: CASSLGSGANVLTF.

The J gene is TRBJ1-2, the V gene TRBV9; D gene ambiguous. The V gene's germline CDR1 is SGDLS and CDR2 YYNGEE. Trimming cost V 0 bases and J 4 bases, with 22 bases left between them. The CDR3 is 18 residues long. In nucleotides, the CDR3 is TGTGCCAGCAGCGTAGGTACCCCTCTTCGCGTCGTTGGCTATGGCTACACCTTC. Protein: CASSVGTPLRVVGYGYTF.

The V call is TRBV5-1, the J call TRBJ2-7; D ambiguous. The CDR3 contains 14 residues. Germline values: CDR1 SGHRS, CDR2 YFSETQ. The ends were cut back, 0 bases at V and 5 bases at J, with 12 bases in the middle. Here the CDR3 DNA reads TGCGCCAGCAGCTTGGTGGGCCTGTCAGACGAGCAGTACTTC. As protein: CASSLVGLSDEQYF.

The chain uses TRBV5-1 and TRBJ1-4, with 11 bases aligning to TRBD1. Germline values: CDR1 SGHRS, CDR2 YFSETQ. The V gene end was trimmed by 0 bases and the J gene end by 10 bases; junction bases not matched to a gene: 5. The CDR3 is made up of 15 amino acids. This CDR3 reads CASSLEGTGGGKLFF. The CDR3 coding sequence is TGCGCCAGCAGCTTGGAAGGGACAGGGGGTGGAAAACTGTTTTTT. Supplemented by reference TRBV5-1 and TRBJ1-4, the full variable domain reads KAGVTQTPRYLIKTRGQQVTLSCSPISGHRSVSWYQQTPGQGLQFLFEYFSETQRNKGNFPGRFSGRQFSNSRSEMNVSTLELGDSALYLCASSLEGTGGGKLFFGSGTQLSVL.

The V call is TRBV5-1, the J call TRBJ1-2; 8 nucleotides align to TRBD1. CDR3 length: 15 amino acids. V was pared by 4 bases and J by 6 bases, with 11 bases of the junction left unmatched. Germline V gene sequence: CDR1 SGHRS, CDR2 YFSETQ. CDR3 DNA: TGCGCCAGCAGCCGGGGCGGGACAGGTATGGATGGCTACACCTTC. Its protein is CASSRGGTGMDGYTF.

This chain joins TRBV4-1 and TRBJ1-2, with D possibly TRBD1 on 5 matching bases. Germline V gives CDR1 MGHRA, CDR2 YSYEKL. The CDR3 is made up of 15 amino acids. The V and J ends lost 0 bases and 4 bases respectively, with 12 bases between them. CDR3 nucleotides: TGCGCCAGCAGCCAAGACCAAGGGGTTGGCTATGGCTACACCTTC. It encodes CASSQDQGVGYGYTF.

This clone was observed a single time. The genes are TRBV19 and TRBJ2-3; 14 nucleotides line up with TRBD2. Germline lookup yields CDR1 LNHDA and CDR2 SQIVND (reference sequence). This CDR3 spans 15 amino acids. V dropped 7 bases and J dropped 6; count of bases not matched to a gene: 6. CDR3 sequence: CASKGLAGVSDTQYF. The CDR3 nucleotides read TGTGCCAGTAAGGGACTAGCGGGAGTTTCGGATACGCAGTATTTT.

For the CDR3, the DNA is TGCGCCAGCAGCTTGGCACAGAACACTGAAGCTTTCTTT. Translating it yields CASSLAQNTEAFF. This chain joins TRBV5-1 and TRBJ1-1; D gene ambiguous. The CDR3 spans 13 residues. Germline CDR1 and CDR2: SGHRS and YFSETQ. Trimming took off 0 bases at V and 1 base at J, with 4 bases between the two ends.

The chain combines TRBV7-9 with TRBJ2-1, with D possibly being TRBD2 (6 bases). V was pared by 2 bases and J by 2 bases, with 16 bases between. This CDR3 comprises 17 residues. Germline assignment: CDR1 SEHNR and CDR2 FQNEAQ (reference sequence). The CDR3 sequence is CASSLTGSGYAYNEQFF. In nucleotides, the CDR3 is TGTGCCAGCAGCTTAACCGGAAGCGGGTACGCCTACAATGAGCAGTTCTTC.

V gene TRBV5-1 combines with J gene TRBJ2-1; 8 bases line up with TRBD2. V lost 0 bases, J lost 4 bases, and 3 bases stayed unmatched. This CDR3 region has 15 residues. Germline CDR1 SGHRS, CDR2 YFSETQ. The CDR3 coding sequence is TGCGCCAGCAGCTTGGGGCTAGCGGGTTACAATGAGCAGTTCTTC. It specifies CASSLGLAGYNEQFF.

The rearrangement uses TRBV28 and TRBJ2-7, with 8 bases aligning to TRBD1. The trim removed 3 bases at V and 4 bases at J, leaving 5 bases unmatched. Germline lookup yields CDR1 MDHEN and CDR2 SYDVKM. The CDR3 sequence is 14 residues long. The DNA of the CDR3 is TGTGCCAGCAGTTTCGGACAGGGTTTGTACGAGCAGTACTTC. This translates into CASSFGQGLYEQYF.